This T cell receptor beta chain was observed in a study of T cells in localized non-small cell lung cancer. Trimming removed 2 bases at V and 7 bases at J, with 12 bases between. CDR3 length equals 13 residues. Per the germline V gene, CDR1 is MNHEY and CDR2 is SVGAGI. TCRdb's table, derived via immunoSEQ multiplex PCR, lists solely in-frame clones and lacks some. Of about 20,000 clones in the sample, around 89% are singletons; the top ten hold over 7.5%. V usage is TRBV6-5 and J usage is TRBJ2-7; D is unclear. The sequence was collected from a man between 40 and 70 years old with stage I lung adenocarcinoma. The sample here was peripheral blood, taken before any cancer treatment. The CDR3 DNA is TGTGCCAGCAGTTACCCCCTGAGTTTGGAGCAGTACTTC. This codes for CASSYPLSLEQYF.